This T cell receptor beta chain was found in a study of T cells after yellow fever vaccination. The study, taken as a whole, reports: Detected again after the booster were most primary-vaccination clones, at 95% to 98% CD4 and 80% to 90% CD8. Weaker overall, the secondary response nonetheless peaked faster (day 5 versus 15). Abundant contaminating clonotypes from the bulk population could appear in FACS-sorted repertoires. A minor fraction of clonotypes spanned both CD4 and CD8 compartments.

The CDR3 sequence is 16 residues long. CDR1 ENHRY and CDR2 SYGVKD come from the germline V gene. With V trimmed by 6 bases and J by 8 bases, 12 bases remained unmatched. This clonotype was seen many times. Its target is not known. TCRdb re-called the 5' RACE reads through MiXCR, storing one row per CDR3 protein. The sample holds some 260,000 distinct CDR3 sequences, roughly 5.6% seen once. The sequenced sample was CD4+ T cells sorted from PBMCs, obtained on the day of the yellow fever booster vaccination. This clonotype originated in a man aged 18 to 29 who received the YFV17D yellow fever vaccine. This chain connects TRBV10-3 to TRBJ2-1, with TRBD1 identical over 11 bases. This chain's CDR3 is CAISPLPGQGVHEQFF. The DNA for the CDR3 is TGTGCCATCAGCCCCCTCCCGGGACAGGGGGTGCATGAGCAGTTCTTC.